This T cell receptor (beta chain) was found in a study of identical twins. In its sample, this clonotype was seen a few times. The antigen is unknown. Donors uniformly comprised healthy Caucasians. TCRdb itself ran the 5' RACE reads through MiXCR, one entry per CDR3 protein. The sample consists of roughly 1.6 million distinct CDR3 sequences, about 32% of them appearing once. Study-wide results and caveats: The more abundant beta clonotypes in cord blood had fewer insertions, and memory repertoires did not show this. In beta out-of-frame sequences, the excess sharing between twins was weaker. For monozygotic twins, models underestimated out-of-frame TCR alpha sharing.

The junction had 4 bases not matched to a gene; V was cut back by 8 bases and J by 3 bases. The CDR3 consists of 13 residues. Germline V gene sequence: CDR1 SNHLY, CDR2 FYNNEI. Sequencing was carried out using cord blood. This receptor was taken from a newborn girl in good health. This chain uses TRBV2 with TRBJ2-7; 10 nucleotides align to TRBD1. The CDR3 sequence: CASGDRGDYEQYF. CDR3 nucleotides: TGTGCCAGCGGGGACAGGGGAGACTACGAGCAGTACTTC.